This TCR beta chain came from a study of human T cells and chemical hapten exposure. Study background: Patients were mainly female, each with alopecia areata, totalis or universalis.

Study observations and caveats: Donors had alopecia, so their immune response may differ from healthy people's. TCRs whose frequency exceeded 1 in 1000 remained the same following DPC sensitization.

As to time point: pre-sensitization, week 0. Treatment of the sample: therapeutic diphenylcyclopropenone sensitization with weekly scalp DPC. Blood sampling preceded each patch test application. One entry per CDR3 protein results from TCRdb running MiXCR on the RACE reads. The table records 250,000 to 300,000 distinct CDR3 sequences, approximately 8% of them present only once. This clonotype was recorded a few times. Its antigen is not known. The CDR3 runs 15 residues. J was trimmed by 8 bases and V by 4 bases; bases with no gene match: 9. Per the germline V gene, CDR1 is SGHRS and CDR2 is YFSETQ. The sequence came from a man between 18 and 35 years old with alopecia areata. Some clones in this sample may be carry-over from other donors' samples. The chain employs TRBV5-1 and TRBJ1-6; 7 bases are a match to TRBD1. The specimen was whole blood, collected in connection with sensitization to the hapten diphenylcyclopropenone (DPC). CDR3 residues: CASSLGQGDHSPLHF. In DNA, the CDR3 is TGCGCCAGCAGCCTAGGGCAGGGGGATCATTCACCCCTCCACTTT.